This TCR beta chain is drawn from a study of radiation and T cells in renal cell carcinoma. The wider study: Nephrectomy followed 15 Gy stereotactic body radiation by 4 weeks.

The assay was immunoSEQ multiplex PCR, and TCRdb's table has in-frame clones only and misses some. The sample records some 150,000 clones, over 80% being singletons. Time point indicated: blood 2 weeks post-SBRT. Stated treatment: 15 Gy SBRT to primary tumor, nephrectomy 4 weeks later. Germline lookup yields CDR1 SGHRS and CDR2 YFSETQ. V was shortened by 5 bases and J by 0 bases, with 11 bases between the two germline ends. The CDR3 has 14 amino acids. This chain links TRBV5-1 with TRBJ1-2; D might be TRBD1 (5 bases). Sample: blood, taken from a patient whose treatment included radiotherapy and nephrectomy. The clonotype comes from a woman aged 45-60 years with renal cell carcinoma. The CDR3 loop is CASRGERTNYGYTF. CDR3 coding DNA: TGCGCCAGCAGGGGGGAACGAACTAACTATGGCTACACCTTC.